The clone carrying this TCR beta chain has just a few counts. Its antigen is undetermined. These data originate in a study of circulating and synovial CD4+ cells in juvenile arthritis. Profiled with immunoSEQ multiplex PCR; TCRdb holds only in-frame clones, not every one. The sample has about 33,000 clones, about 96% seen once. The CDR3 has 17 amino acids. Overall study findings and caveats: Compared with bulk blood, circulating pathogenic-like lymphocytes shared substantially more CDR3 sequences with synovial T cells. T cell genome counts differed by at least an order of magnitude between CPL and CD4 samples. Some such blood samples were as oligoclonal as synovium.

The TCR sequence derives from a human donor with juvenile idiopathic arthritis. Material for sequencing was CD4+ T cells from blood. This chain links TRBV21-1 with TRBJ1-1; TRBD1, the table's D call, was not compared with the DNA. TRBV21-1 is a documented pseudogene. DNA of the CDR3: TGTGCCAGCACCCTTGGGACAGGTAAATTGGTGAACACTGAAGCTTTCTTT. Its translation is CASTLGTGKLVNTEAFF.